Sequencing of this T cell receptor (beta chain) was carried out in a study of blood T cell repertoires in COVID-19. Study-level background: Acute and convalescent COVID-19 specimens originated in the United States, Italy and Spain.

Data came from immunoSEQ multiplex PCR; TCRdb stores just in-frame clones and leaves some out. The sample gives about 110,000 clones, more than 70% of which show up once; about 4.5% is in the top ten. The germline V gene has CDR1 SGHRS and CDR2 YFSETQ. The CDR3 contains 14 residues. Trimming left V 6 bases short and J 1 base short, with 13 bases between. Source material: peripheral blood. The source of this sequence is a man between 65 and 85 years old with acute or convalescent COVID-19. V gene TRBV5-1 combines with J gene TRBJ1-1; D is unclear. The DNA for the CDR3 is TGCGCCAGCAACCCCCGGACTGGGAACACTGAAGCTTTCTTT. Translation gives CASNPRTGNTEAFF.